These 20 T cell receptor beta chains originate from one sample sequenced in a study of vaccination and CD4 T cells after COVID-19. Documented treatment: roughly 11-day PBMC culture with coronavirus spike peptide pools or control peptides (ViraFEST assay). These receptors' antigens are unknown. The Oncomine TCR Beta short-read assay generated sequence data from the DNA of cultured CD4+ T cells. MiXCR was run by TCRdb on the PCR reads, yielding one entry per CDR3 protein. This table holds some 13,000 distinct CDR3 sequences, 35% found once. Sequenced material: CD4+ T cells from blood, cultured in vitro. The receptors derive from a human donor who had recovered from COVID-19.

This clonotype showed up just a few times. The chain links TRBV24-1 to TRBJ2-5; TRBD1 or TRBD2 may be the D gene (5 bases each). Germline CDR1 is KGHDR and CDR2 is SFDVKD. Trimming stripped 4 bases from V and 2 bases from J, with 13 bases between. The CDR3 is 15 amino acids. CDR3 protein: CATSEHRDLQETQYF. The CDR3 DNA is TGTGCCACCAGTGAGCATCGGGACCTACAAGAGACCCAGTACTTC.

J is TRBJ2-1 and V is TRBV20-1; TRBD1 matches at 10 bases. V dropped 3 bases and J dropped 4; count of bases not matched to a gene: 3. In germline, CDR1 is DFQATT, CDR2 SNEGSKA (reference sequence). This CDR3 region has 14 residues. CDR3 amino acids: CSASGTGVYNEQFF. The CDR3 coding sequence is TGCAGTGCTAGCGGGACAGGGGTTTACAATGAGCAGTTCTTC.

The V call is TRBV20-1, the J call TRBJ1-1; TRBD1 is a possible D gene (5 bases). The CDR3 runs 13 residues. With 3 bases removed from V and 3 bases from J, the gap between germline ends came to 11 bases. CDR1 is DFQATT and CDR2 is SNEGSKA in the germline V gene (reference sequence). In nucleotides, the CDR3 is TGCAGTGCTAGCCCGTGGGGGGACACTGAAGCTTTCTTT. Translating gives CSASPWGDTEAFF.

The chain employs TRBV9 and TRBJ1-2; D not certain. CDR1 is SGDLS, CDR2 YYNGEE, per germline. This CDR3 has 15 residues. The ends were cut back, 2 bases at V and 0 bases at J, with 11 bases in the middle. This CDR3 is CASSVEALANYGYTF. Here the CDR3 DNA reads TGTGCCAGCAGCGTTGAGGCATTAGCTAACTATGGCTACACCTTC.

This sequence joins TRBV28 and TRBJ1-1, with D perhaps TRBD1 (5 bases). The V end was cut by 4 bases, the J end by 3 bases, with 15 bases between. Germline V gives CDR1 MDHEN, CDR2 SYDVKM. The CDR3 covers 15 residues. CDR3 coding DNA: TGTGCCAGCAGTTCGGCCCCCTCGGGGCACACTGAAGCTTTCTTT. This gives the protein CASSSAPSGHTEAFF.

This chain connects TRBV19 to TRBJ1-2; D uncertain. Germline V gives CDR1 LNHDA, CDR2 SQIVND (reference sequence). V lost 5 bases, J lost 5 bases, and 15 bases lay in between. CDR3 size: 14 residues. CDR3 in DNA: TGTGCCAGTAGTCCGGACCCAAGCAGGTATGGCTACACCTTC. The encoded protein is CASSPDPSRYGYTF.

This clonotype was observed a handful of times. V is TRBV19 and J is TRBJ1-2; D unresolved. The CDR3 extends over 13 amino acids. V shed 4 bases and J shed 8 bases, with 14 bases lying between them. Per germline, CDR1 LNHDA and CDR2 SQIVND (reference sequence). The CDR3 loop reads CASSTYSLGGYTF. DNA of the CDR3: TGTGCCAGTAGTACCTACAGCCTTGGCGGCTACACCTTC.

This clonotype came up a few times. The rearrangement joins TRBV28 to TRBJ2-7; TRBD2 agrees at 11 bases. Per germline, CDR1 MDHEN and CDR2 SYDVKM. V was clipped by 6 bases and J by 5 bases; unmatched bases: 6. This CDR3 has 14 amino acids. The CDR3 loop reads CASRTTSGKNEQYF. CDR3 DNA sequence: TGTGCCAGCAGGACGACTAGCGGGAAGAACGAGCAGTACTTC. The full variable domain, with the rest looked up from reference TRBV28 and TRBJ2-7, is DVKVTQSSRYLVKRTGEKVFLECVQDMDHENMFWYRQDPGLGLRLIYFSYDVKMKEKGDIPEGYSVSREKKERFSLILESASTNQTSMYLCASRTTSGKNEQYFGPGTRLTVT.

Only a few counts were recorded for this clonotype. This sequence joins TRBV28 and TRBJ2-1; D is undetermined. The V end lost 5 bases, the J end lost 5 bases, and 16 bases lay between the germline ends. This CDR3 is 15 amino acids long. From germline, CDR1 is MDHEN and CDR2 SYDVKM. Here the CDR3 DNA reads TGTGCCAGCAGTGCGCCCAGGAAGGCGAACAATGAGCAGTTCTTC. Amino acid sequence: CASSAPRKANNEQFF.

By frequency in the sample, this clonotype is medium-sized. J is TRBJ1-2 and V is TRBV7-9, with D unresolved. CDR3 length equals 12 residues. Germline V gene data show CDR1 as SEHNR and CDR2 as FQNEAQ (reference sequence). Trimming removed 3 bases from V and 4 bases from J, with 6 bases in between. The CDR3 sequence is CASSFSTYGYTF. The DNA for the CDR3 is TGTGCCAGCAGCTTCTCTACCTATGGCTACACCTTC.

This chain joins TRBV5-1 and TRBJ2-2, with D possibly being TRBD1 (6 bases). Germline lookup yields CDR1 SGHRS and CDR2 YFSETQ. Trimming shortened V by 4 bases and J by 6 bases, and 16 bases separated the two germline ends. The CDR3 runs 15 residues. CDR3 DNA sequence: TGCGCCAGCAGCCGCCGGACAGTACAGTCCGGGGAGCTGTTTTTT. Translation gives CASSRRTVQSGELFF.

The chain uses TRBV20-1 and TRBJ2-1, with TRBD2 matching over 7 bases. The J segment lost 8 bases and the V segment lost 3 bases, leaving 10 bases of the junction unmatched. Germline assignment: CDR1 DFQATT and CDR2 SNEGSKA (reference sequence). The CDR3 contains 14 residues. The CDR3 sequence is CSASGGDPWDEQFF. Here the CDR3 DNA reads TGCAGTGCTAGTGGGGGGGATCCCTGGGATGAGCAGTTCTTC.

In its sample, this clonotype ranks as large. V gene TRBV19 combines with J gene TRBJ1-5; TRBD1 matches 7 bases. Germline V lookup: CDR1 LNHDA, CDR2 SQIVND (reference sequence). CDR3 length: 14 amino acids. The V and J ends lost 6 bases and 7 bases, in that order; junction bases with no gene match: 9. CDR3 nucleotides: TGTGCCAGTAGGCAAACAGGGGAGGAACAGCCCCAGCATTTT. Protein sequence: CASRQTGEEQPQHF.

This clonotype was recorded a few times. The chain combines TRBV20-1 with TRBJ2-3; 7 bases are shared with TRBD2. This CDR3 is built from 16 residues. Germline CDR1 and CDR2: DFQATT and SNEGSKA (reference sequence). Trimming at V came to 5 bases and at J to 0 bases, leaving 11 bases not matched to a gene. The CDR3 reads CSAAPLLASSTDTQYF. CDR3 DNA sequence: TGCAGTGCTGCACCCTTACTAGCGTCTAGCACAGATACGCAGTATTTT.

This clonotype is classed as large. The gene calls are TRBV5-4 and TRBJ2-1; TRBD2 matches 8 bases. Germline V gene lookup returns CDR1 SGHNT and CDR2 YYREEE (reference sequence). The CDR3 is 16 residues long. V dropped 3 bases and J dropped 0; count of bases not matched to a gene: 5. The CDR3 is CASSSTSASSYNEQFF. As DNA, the CDR3 is TGTGCCAGCAGCTCGACTAGCGCCAGCTCCTACAATGAGCAGTTCTTC.

The chain recombines TRBV20-1 with TRBJ2-7, with a possible D match to TRBD2 (5 bases). Trimming shortened V by 1 base and J by 2 bases, and 15 bases separated the two germline ends. The length of the CDR3 is 15 residues. Germline assignment: CDR1 DFQATT and CDR2 SNEGSKA (reference sequence). In DNA, the CDR3 is TGCAGTGCTAGAGTATTTCGCGGGTTGGCCTACGAGCAGTACTTC. The encoded protein is CSARVFRGLAYEQYF.

The chain is built from TRBV19 and TRBJ2-5, with 7 bases that match TRBD1. V was pared by 5 bases and J by 3 bases, with 3 bases of the junction left unmatched. The germline V gene has CDR1 LNHDA and CDR2 SQIVND (reference sequence). The CDR3 is 13 residues long. The CDR3 here is CASSPGTEETQYF. The CDR3 DNA reads as TGTGCCAGTAGTCCCGGGACAGAAGAGACCCAGTACTTC.

A few counts support this clonotype. The J gene is TRBJ2-2, the V gene TRBV6-2 or TRBV6-3; 11 bases are shared with TRBD2. Germline V CDR1 and CDR2: MNHEY, SVGEGT. Unmatched junction bases numbered 7, after V lost 7 bases and J lost 3 bases. This CDR3 contains 16 residues. CDR3 nucleotide sequence: TGTGCCAGCACCTACTCTAGCGGGAGGTACACCGGGGAGCTGTTTTTT. This translates into CASTYSSGRYTGELFF.

This chain joins TRBV24-1 and TRBJ2-5; D is unclear. V lost 3 bases and J 2 bases, leaving 18 bases between the germline ends. Looked up from germline, CDR1 is KGHDR and CDR2 is SFDVKD. The CDR3 is made up of 17 amino acids. This chain's CDR3 is CATSDGRQLSRQETQYF. CDR3 sequence (DNA): TGTGCCACCAGTGATGGGCGGCAGTTATCAAGACAAGAGACCCAGTACTTC.

The genes are TRBV6-5 and TRBJ1-1; 7 bases line up with TRBD1. Germline loops: CDR1 MNHEY, CDR2 SVGAGI. This CDR3 spans 14 amino acids. Trimming removed 2 bases from V and 2 bases from J; junction bases left unmatched: 2. The CDR3 DNA sequence: TGTGCCAGCAGTTACCAGGGGGTTAACACTGAAGCTTTCTTT. It encodes CASSYQGVNTEAFF.